This T cell receptor beta chain originates from a study of blood T cell repertoires in COVID-19. Sequencing used immunoSEQ multiplex PCR; TCRdb keeps in-frame clones, though not all of them. Of 300,000 to 400,000 clones listed, 88% are singletons. J lost 5 bases, V lost 6 bases, and 9 bases had no gene match. This CDR3 is built from 17 residues. CDR1 and CDR2 from the germline V gene are SNHLY and FYNNEI. The chain recombines TRBV2 with TRBJ2-5, with 16 bases aligning to TRBD2. The sequence came from a woman under 30 who had recovered from COVID-19. The specimen was PBMCs or T cells enriched from blood (not recorded which). CDR3 amino acids: CASREGLAGGRFETQYF. In DNA, the CDR3 is TGTGCCAGCAGAGAGGGACTAGCGGGGGGGCGTTTTGAGACCCAGTACTTC. Using reference TRBV2 and TRBJ2-5 for the parts outside the CDR3, the full variable domain is EPEVTQTPSHQVTQMGQEVILRCVPISNHLYFYWYRQILGQKVEFLVSFYNNEISEKSEIFDDQFSVERPDGSNFTLKIRSTKLEDSAMYFCASREGLAGGRFETQYFGPGTRLLVL.